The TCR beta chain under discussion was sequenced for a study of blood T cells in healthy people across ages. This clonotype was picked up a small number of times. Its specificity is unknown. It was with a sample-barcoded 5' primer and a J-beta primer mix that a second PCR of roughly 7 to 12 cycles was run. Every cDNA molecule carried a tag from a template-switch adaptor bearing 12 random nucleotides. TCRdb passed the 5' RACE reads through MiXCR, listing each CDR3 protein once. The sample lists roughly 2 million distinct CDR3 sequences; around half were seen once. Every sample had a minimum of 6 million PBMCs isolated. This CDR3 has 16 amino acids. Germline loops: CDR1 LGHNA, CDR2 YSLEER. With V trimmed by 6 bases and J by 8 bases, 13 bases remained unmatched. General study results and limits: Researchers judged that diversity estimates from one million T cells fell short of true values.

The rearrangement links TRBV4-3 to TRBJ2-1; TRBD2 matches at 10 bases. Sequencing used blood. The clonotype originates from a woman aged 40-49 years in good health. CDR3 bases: TGCGCCAGCAGTGACGCTAGCGGGGGCGCCGATCATGAGCAGTTCTTC. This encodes CASSDASGGADHEQFF.